This T cell receptor (beta chain) was captured in a study of control samples from healthy donors and cancer patients. V lost 3 bases and J 3 bases, leaving 11 bases between the germline ends. The CDR3 extends over 14 amino acids. Germline CDR1 MNHNS, CDR2 SASEGT. Produced via immunoSEQ multiplex PCR; TCRdb's table is partial and in-frame only. The sample holds 90,000 to 150,000 clones, about 91% seen once. The clonotype originates from a middle-aged man in good health. V usage is TRBV6-1 and J usage is TRBJ2-5; perhaps TRBD1 as D (5 bases). Sequencing was carried out using blood. Here the CDR3 reads CASSDSQGKETQYF. DNA of the CDR3: TGTGCCAGCAGTGATAGTCAGGGAAAAGAGACCCAGTACTTC.